Below, one T cell receptor (beta chain) is given with its context. Antigen specificity is unknown. Germline V lookup: CDR1 SGHDN, CDR2 FVKESK. There are 12 residues in the CDR3. Trimming took 1 base from V and 7 from J, leaving 7 bases between them. Recent acute infections and vaccinations were absent in the healthy HIV-negative adult donors. Every one of the donors was a Caucasian adult that lived in Nashville, Tennessee. The data are from a study of shared clonotypes between healthy human individuals. General study findings and limits: Sampling used blood alone; tissue repertoires probably differ. For naive CD4 cells, roughly 4.8% of clonotypes were shared across a handful of donors.

Libraries were prepared by immunoSEQ multiplex PCR; TCRdb keeps only in-frame clonotypes and omits some of them. Found here are roughly 2 million clones, roughly 96% of them singletons; the top ten hold 0.1% to 0.15%. The source material was naive CD4+ T cells sorted from blood. Subset noted: CD45RA+ positively selected. This rearrangement joins TRBV14 to TRBJ1-1, with D maybe TRBD1 (5 bases). This sequence originates from a man between 18 and 29 years old in good health. In nucleotides, the CDR3 is TGTGCCAGCAGCCAAGGGGGCGGTGAAGCTTTCTTT. Translating gives CASSQGGGEAFF.